This TCR beta chain stems from a study of beta chain features in type 1 diabetes. Study-wide findings and caveats: TCRB CDR3 length was moderately but significantly reduced in all four CD4+ subsets of Type 1 diabetes patients. Naive, central memory and Treg TCRB repertoires seemed to resemble each other more closely in patients than they did in healthy donors. When VDJ junctions were examined, type 1 diabetes patients showed fewer insertions and more deletions. Because the template was cDNA, high-expressing cells might be over-represented. A potential influence of HLA type upon TCRB rearrangement remained unresolved herein.

Every bit of the isolated RNA underwent reverse transcription, so sequencing read expressed TCRB transcripts. The assay was immunoSEQ multiplex PCR, and TCRdb's table has in-frame clones only and misses some. This table has a few hundred thousand clones, roughly an eighth appearing once. The germline V gene has CDR1 MGHRA and CDR2 YSYEKL. Deletions cut 0 bases from V and 9 bases from J, with 15 bases between. This CDR3 has 15 residues. Turning to this clone: Its target is not known.

The sequenced sample consisted of naive CD4+ T cells from blood. The clonotype was recovered from a man between 25 and 39 years old with type 1 diabetes. The V gene is TRBV4-1, the J gene TRBJ1-5, with TRBD1 as a possible D gene (5 bases). In DNA, the CDR3 is TGCGCCAGCAGCCAAGATCCCGGGGGGTTGGGGCCCCAGCATTTT. The encoded protein is CASSQDPGGLGPQHF.